This T cell receptor beta chain was documented in a study of T cell responses to AZD1222 COVID-19 vaccine. Study outcomes and limitations: Among those given AZD1222, only six were seropositive at baseline. Among the donors, most were white British and more were female, and clonal diversity was possibly underestimated.

Produced via immunoSEQ multiplex PCR; TCRdb's table is partial and in-frame only. The table lists under 100,000 clones, approximately 86% of them singletons. This CDR3 is built from 17 residues. V was shortened by 5 bases and J by 1 base, with 18 bases between the two germline ends. Per the germline V gene, CDR1 is SGHVS and CDR2 is FNYEAQ. About this clone itself: Its antigen is unidentified.

The sequence derives from an adult in good health. The gene calls are TRBV7-6 and TRBJ1-5, with D possibly being TRBD1 (6 bases). Sequences were derived from peripheral blood, sampled on day 0 of AZD1222 vaccination. The CDR3 DNA reads as TGTGCCAGCAGCATATTCAACAGGGAGTTGAGCAATCAGCCCCAGCATTTT. Protein product: CASSIFNRELSNQPQHF.